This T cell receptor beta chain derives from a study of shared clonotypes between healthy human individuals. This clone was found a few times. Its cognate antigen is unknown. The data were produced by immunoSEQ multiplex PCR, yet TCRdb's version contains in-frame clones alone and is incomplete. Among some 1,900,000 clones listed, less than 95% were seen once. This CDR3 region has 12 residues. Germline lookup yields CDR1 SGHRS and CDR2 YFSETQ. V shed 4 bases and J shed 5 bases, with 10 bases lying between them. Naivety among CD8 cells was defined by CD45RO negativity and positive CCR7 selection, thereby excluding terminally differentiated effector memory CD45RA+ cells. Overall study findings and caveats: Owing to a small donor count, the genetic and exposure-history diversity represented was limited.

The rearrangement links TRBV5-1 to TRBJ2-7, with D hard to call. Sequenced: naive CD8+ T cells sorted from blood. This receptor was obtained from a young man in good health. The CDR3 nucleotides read TGCGCCAGCAGCGGCGAGTACGACGAGCAGTACTTC. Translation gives CASSGEYDEQYF.